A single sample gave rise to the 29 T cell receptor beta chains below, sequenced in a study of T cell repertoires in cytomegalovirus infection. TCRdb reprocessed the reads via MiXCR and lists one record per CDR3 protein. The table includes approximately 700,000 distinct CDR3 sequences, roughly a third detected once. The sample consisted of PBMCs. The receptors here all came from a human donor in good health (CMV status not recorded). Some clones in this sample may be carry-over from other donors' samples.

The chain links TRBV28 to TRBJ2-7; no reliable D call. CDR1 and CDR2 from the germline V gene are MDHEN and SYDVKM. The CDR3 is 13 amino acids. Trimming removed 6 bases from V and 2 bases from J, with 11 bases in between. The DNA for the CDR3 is TGTGCCAGCAGCCGACCAGGCCCCTACGAGCAGTACTTC. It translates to CASSRPGPYEQYF.

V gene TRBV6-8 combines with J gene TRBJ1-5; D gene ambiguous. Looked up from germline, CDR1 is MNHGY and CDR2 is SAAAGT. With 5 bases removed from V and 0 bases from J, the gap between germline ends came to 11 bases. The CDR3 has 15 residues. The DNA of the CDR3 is TGTGCCAGCAGTCTGACAACCTATAGCAATCAGCCCCAGCATTTT. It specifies CASSLTTYSNQPQHF.

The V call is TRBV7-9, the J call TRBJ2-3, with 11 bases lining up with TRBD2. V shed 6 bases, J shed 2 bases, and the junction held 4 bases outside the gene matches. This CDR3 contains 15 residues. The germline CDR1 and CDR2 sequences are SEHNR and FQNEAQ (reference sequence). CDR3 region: CASRRLAGPTDTQYF. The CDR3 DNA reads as TGTGCCAGCAGAAGACTAGCGGGGCCCACAGATACGCAGTATTTT.

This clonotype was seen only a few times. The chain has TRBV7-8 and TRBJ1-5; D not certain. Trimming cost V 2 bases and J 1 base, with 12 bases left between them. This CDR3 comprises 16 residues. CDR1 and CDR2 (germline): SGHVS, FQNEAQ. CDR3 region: CASSLKGETSNQPQHF. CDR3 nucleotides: TGTGCCAGCAGCTTAAAAGGAGAGACAAGCAATCAGCCCCAGCATTTT.

DNA of the CDR3: TGTGCCAGCAGCTCAACCGGGACAGGGTTTTACGAGCAGTACTTC. Residues: CASSSTGTGFYEQYF. This chain links TRBV28 with TRBJ2-7; 9 bases fit TRBD1. Germline V gene lookup returns CDR1 MDHEN and CDR2 SYDVKM. Trimming took 6 bases from V and 4 from J; bases not matched to a gene: 10. There are 15 residues in the CDR3.

The CDR3 bases are TGTGCCAGCAGTTCACAGGGGGAAGGCTACGAGCAGTACTTC. It translates to CASSSQGEGYEQYF. The chain links TRBV27 to TRBJ2-7; 8 bases agree with TRBD1. Germline lookup yields CDR1 MNHEY and CDR2 SMNVEV (reference sequence). The CDR3 loop spans 14 amino acids. V was clipped by 4 bases and J by 3 bases; unmatched bases: 5.

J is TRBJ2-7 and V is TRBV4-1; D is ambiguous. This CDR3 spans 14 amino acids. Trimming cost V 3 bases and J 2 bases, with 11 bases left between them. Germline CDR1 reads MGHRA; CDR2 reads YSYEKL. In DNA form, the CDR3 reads TGCGCCAGCAGCCACGTTTCGGCCCCCTACGAGCAGTACTTC. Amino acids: CASSHVSAPYEQYF.

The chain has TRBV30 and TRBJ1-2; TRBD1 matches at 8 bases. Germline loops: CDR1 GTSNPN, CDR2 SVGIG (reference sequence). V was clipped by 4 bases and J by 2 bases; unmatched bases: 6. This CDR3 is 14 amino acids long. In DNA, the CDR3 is TGTGCCTGGACAAGGACAGGGACAAACTATGGCTACACCTTC. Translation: CAWTRTGTNYGYTF. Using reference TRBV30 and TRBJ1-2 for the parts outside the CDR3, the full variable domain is SQTIHQWPATLVQPVGSPLSLECTVEGTSNPNLYWYRQAAGRGLQLLFYSVGIGQISSEVPQNLSASRPQDRQFILSSKKLLLSDSGFYLCAWTRTGTNYGYTFGSGTRLTVV.

CDR3 region: CASSQDRNKGGPYGYTF. CDR3 in DNA: TGTGCCAGCAGCCAGGACCGTAATAAAGGGGGGCCCTATGGCTACACCTTC. The chain couples TRBV28 to TRBJ1-2; the D gene is possibly TRBD1 (6 bases). This CDR3 has 17 residues. Germline assignment: CDR1 MDHEN and CDR2 SYDVKM. V lost 6 bases and J lost 4, with 24 bases in between.

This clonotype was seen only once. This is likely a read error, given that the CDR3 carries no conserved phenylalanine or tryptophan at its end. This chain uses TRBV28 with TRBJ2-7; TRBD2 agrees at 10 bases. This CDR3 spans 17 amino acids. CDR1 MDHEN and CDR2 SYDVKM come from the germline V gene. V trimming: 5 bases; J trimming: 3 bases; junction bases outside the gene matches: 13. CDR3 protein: CASSPHPFSGRLYEQYL. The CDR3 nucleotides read TGTGCCAGCAGTCCACACCCGTTTAGCGGGAGGCTCTACGAGCAGTACTTA.

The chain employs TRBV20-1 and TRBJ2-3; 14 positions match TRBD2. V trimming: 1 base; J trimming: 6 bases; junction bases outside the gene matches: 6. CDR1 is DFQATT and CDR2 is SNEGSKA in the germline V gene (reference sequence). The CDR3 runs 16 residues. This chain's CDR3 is CSARGLAGGPLDTQYF. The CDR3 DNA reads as TGCAGTGCTAGAGGACTAGCGGGAGGGCCCCTCGATACGCAGTATTTT.

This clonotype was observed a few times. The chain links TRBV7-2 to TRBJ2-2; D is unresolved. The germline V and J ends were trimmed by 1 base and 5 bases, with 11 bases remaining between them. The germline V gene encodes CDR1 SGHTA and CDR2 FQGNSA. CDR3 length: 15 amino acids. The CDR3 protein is CASSLDRLYTGELFF. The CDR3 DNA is TGTGCCAGCAGCTTAGACAGACTTTATACCGGGGAGCTGTTTTTT.

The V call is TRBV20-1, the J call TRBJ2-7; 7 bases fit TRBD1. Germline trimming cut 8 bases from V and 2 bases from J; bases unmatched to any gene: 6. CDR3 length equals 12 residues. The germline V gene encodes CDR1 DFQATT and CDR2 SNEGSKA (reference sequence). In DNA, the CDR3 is TGCAGTCTACCGGGACAGACCTACGAGCAGTACTTC. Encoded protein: CSLPGQTYEQYF.

The CDR3 bases are TGTGCCAGCAGCTTGTGGGCCGGTAATACGCAGTATTTT. Residues: CASSLWAGNTQYF. The V and J genes are TRBV7-2 and TRBJ2-3; unclear D gene. The CDR3 is 13 residues long. Between the trimmed V and J ends, which lost 3 bases and 7 bases, there was a span of 11 bases. The germline V gene has CDR1 SGHTA and CDR2 FQGNSA.

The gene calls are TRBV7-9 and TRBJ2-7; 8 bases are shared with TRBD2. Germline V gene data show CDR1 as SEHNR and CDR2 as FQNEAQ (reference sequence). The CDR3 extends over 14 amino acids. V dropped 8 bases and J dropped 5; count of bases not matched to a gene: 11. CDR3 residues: CASALGDGRDEQYF. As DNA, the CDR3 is TGTGCCAGCGCCTTAGGGGACGGGAGGGACGAGCAGTACTTC.

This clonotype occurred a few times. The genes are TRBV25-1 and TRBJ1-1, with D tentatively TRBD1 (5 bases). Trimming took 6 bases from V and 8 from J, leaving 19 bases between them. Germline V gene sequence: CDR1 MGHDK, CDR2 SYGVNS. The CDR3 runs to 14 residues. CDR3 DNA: TGTGCCAGCAGAAGAATTGGGGGGAATACAGAAGCTTTCTTT. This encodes CASRRIGGNTEAFF.

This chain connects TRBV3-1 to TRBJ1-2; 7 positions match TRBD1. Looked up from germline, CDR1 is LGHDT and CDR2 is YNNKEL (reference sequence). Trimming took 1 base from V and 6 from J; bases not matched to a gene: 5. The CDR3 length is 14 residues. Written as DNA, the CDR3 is TGTGCCAGCAGCCAAGCTAAGGGGGCGCATGGCTACACCTTC. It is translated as CASSQAKGAHGYTF.

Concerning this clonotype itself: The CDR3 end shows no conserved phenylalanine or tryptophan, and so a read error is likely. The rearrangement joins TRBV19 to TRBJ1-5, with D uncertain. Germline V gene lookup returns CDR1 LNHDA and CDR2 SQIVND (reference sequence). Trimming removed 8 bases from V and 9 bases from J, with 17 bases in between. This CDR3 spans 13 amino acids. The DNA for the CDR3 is TGTGCCAGTTCAGCCTTCCGGGAGGGGCCCCAGCATTTG. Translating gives CASSAFREGPQHL.

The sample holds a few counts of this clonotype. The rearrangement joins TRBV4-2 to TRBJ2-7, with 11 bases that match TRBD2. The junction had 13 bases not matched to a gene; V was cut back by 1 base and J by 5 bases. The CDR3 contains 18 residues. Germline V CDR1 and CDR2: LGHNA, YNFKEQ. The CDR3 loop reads CASSQGGSTSGVLDEQYF. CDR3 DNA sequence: TGTGCCAGCAGCCAAGGGGGGTCGACTAGCGGGGTACTCGACGAGCAGTACTTC.

In DNA form, the CDR3 reads TGTGCCAGCAGTGAGTCCGCGGGACGCCAGCCCCAGCATTTT. This codes for CASSESAGRQPQHF. The genes are TRBV2 and TRBJ1-5; D perhaps matches TRBD1 (5 bases). Germline V gene data show CDR1 as SNHLY and CDR2 as FYNNEI. CDR3 length: 14 residues. Trimming stripped 3 bases from V and 7 bases from J, with 13 bases between. Together with reference TRBV2 and TRBJ1-5, the CDR3 gives the full variable domain: EPEVTQTPSHQVTQMGQEVILRCVPISNHLYFYWYRQILGQKVEFLVSFYNNEISEKSEIFDDQFSVERPDGSNFTLKIRSTKLEDSAMYFCASSESAGRQPQHFGDGTRLSIL.

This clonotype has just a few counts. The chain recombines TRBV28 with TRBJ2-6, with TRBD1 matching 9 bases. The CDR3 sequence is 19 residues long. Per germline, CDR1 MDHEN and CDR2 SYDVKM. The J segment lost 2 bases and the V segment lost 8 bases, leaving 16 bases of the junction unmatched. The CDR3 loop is CASGHLAGTGRAGANVLTF. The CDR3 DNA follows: TGTGCCAGCGGCCACCTGGCCGGGACAGGGAGAGCTGGGGCCAACGTCCTGACTTTC. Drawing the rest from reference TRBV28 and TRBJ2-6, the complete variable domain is DVKVTQSSRYLVKRTGEKVFLECVQDMDHENMFWYRQDPGLGLRLIYFSYDVKMKEKGDIPEGYSVSREKKERFSLILESASTNQTSMYLCASGHLAGTGRAGANVLTFGAGSRLTVL.

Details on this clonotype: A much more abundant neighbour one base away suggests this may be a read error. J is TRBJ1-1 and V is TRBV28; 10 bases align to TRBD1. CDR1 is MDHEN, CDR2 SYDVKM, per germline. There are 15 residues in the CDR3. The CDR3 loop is CASSTPTGGFTEDFF. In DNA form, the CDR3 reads TGTGCCAGCAGTACCCCGACAGGGGGCTTTACTGAAGATTTCTTT.

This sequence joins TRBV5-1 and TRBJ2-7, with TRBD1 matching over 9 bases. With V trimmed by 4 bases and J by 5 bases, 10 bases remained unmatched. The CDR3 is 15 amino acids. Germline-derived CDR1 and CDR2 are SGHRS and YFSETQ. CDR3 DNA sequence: TGCGCCAGCAGCGAACAGGGGGCGCGATATGACGAGCAGTACTTC. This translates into CASSEQGARYDEQYF.

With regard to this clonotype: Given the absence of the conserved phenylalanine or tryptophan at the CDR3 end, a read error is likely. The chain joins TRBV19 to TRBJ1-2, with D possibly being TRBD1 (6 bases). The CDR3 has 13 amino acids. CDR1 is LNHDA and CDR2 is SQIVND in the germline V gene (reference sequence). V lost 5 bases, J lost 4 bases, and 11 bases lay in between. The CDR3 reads CASSPDSVYGYTL. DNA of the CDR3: TGTGCCAGTAGTCCGGACAGCGTCTATGGCTACACCTTA.

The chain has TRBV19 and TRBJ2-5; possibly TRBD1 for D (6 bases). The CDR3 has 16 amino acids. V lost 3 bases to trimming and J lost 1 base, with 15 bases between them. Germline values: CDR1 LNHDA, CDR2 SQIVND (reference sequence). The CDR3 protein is CASSILLDSRQETQYF. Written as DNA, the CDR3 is TGTGCCAGTAGTATCCTCCTGGACAGCCGCCAAGAGACCCAGTACTTC.

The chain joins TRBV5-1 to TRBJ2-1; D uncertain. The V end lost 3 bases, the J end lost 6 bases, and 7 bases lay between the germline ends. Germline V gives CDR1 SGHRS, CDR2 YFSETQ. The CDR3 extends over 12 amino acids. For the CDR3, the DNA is TGCGCCAGCAGCTCGACGATCAATGAGCAGTTCTTC. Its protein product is CASSSTINEQFF.

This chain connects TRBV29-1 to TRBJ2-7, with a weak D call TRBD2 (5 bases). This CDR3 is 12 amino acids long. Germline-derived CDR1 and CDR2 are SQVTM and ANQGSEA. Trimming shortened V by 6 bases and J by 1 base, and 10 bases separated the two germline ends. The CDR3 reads CSVRTGSYEQYF. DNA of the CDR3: TGCAGCGTCCGGACGGGGTCCTACGAGCAGTACTTC.

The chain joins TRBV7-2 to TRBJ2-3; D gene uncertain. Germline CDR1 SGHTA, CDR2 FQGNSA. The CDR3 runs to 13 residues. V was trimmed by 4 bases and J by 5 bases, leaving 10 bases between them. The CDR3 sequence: CASSSEWGDTQYF. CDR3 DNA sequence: TGTGCCAGCAGCTCGGAATGGGGAGATACGCAGTATTTT.

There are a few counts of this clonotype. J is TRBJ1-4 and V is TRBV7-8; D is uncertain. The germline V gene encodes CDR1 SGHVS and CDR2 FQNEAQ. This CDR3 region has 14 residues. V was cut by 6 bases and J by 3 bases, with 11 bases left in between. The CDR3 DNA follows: TGTGCCAGCAGTATGAGAGTGGCTAATGAAAAACTGTTTTTT. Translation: CASSMRVANEKLFF.